These 8 T cell receptor beta chains came from one sample sequenced in a study of blood T cell repertoires in COVID-19. Produced via immunoSEQ multiplex PCR; TCRdb's table is partial and in-frame only. The repertoire includes 100,000 to 150,000 clones, around 83% of them detected once, and under 6% sits in the top ten. The material sequenced was peripheral blood. The receptors shown here come from a man aged 80 or over with active or convalescent COVID-19.

The genes are TRBV6-6 and TRBJ1-2, with a weak D call TRBD1 (6 bases). The CDR3 has 14 amino acids. The V end lost 7 bases, the J end lost 2 bases, and 14 bases lay between the germline ends. The germline CDR1 and CDR2 sequences are MNHNY and SVGAGI (reference sequence). CDR3 in amino acids: CASTGGPYNYGYTF. Here the CDR3 DNA reads TGTGCCAGCACGGGGGGGCCTTACAACTATGGCTACACCTTC.

The rearrangement joins TRBV3-1 (or the pseudogene TRBV3-2) to TRBJ1-3; D unclear. Germline V gives CDR1 LGHDT, CDR2 YNNKEL (reference sequence). The CDR3 sequence is 14 residues long. V gave up 1 base and J gave up 2 bases, with 6 bases separating them. CDR3 DNA: TGTGCCAGCAGCCAAGGGGCGACTGGAAACACCATATATTTT. It codes for CASSQGATGNTIYF.

The chain links TRBV20-1 to TRBJ2-3; D possibly corresponds to TRBD2 (6 bases). The CDR3 length is 13 residues. V lost 3 bases to trimming and J lost 1 base, with 8 bases between them. CDR1 is DFQATT, CDR2 SNEGSKA, per germline (reference sequence). DNA of the CDR3: TGCAGTGCTAGTTGGGGGGGCACAGATACGCAGTATTTT. Its protein is CSASWGGTDTQYF.

V gene TRBV4-3 combines with J gene TRBJ2-1, with D perhaps matching TRBD2 (6 bases). CDR3 length: 16 residues. Per the germline V gene, CDR1 is LGHNA and CDR2 is YSLEER. V lost 0 bases and J lost 2, with 11 bases in between. CDR3 in amino acids: CASSQEGGSPYNEQFF. DNA for the CDR3: TGCGCCAGCAGCCAAGAAGGAGGGTCCCCCTACAATGAGCAGTTCTTC.

The rearrangement joins TRBV7-2 to TRBJ2-1; TRBD2 might be the D (6 bases). The CDR3 is 16 residues long. From germline, CDR1 is SGHTA and CDR2 FQGNSA. Trimming left V 4 bases short and J 1 base short, with 14 bases between. This CDR3 is CASSYRGSGSYNEQFF. The CDR3 DNA is TGTGCCAGCAGCTACCGGGGGTCTGGGTCCTACAATGAGCAGTTCTTC.

This clone turned up a few times. The chain has TRBV6-5 and TRBJ2-1; 9 bases match TRBD2. With V trimmed by 3 bases and J by 5 bases, 5 bases remained unmatched. Germline lookup yields CDR1 MNHEY and CDR2 SVGAGI. The CDR3 spans 15 residues. The CDR3 coding sequence is TGTGCCAGCAGTTATATAGCGGGGGTTAACAATGAGCAGTTCTTC. It is translated as CASSYIAGVNNEQFF.

The rearrangement links TRBV7-2 to TRBJ2-3; D possibly corresponds to TRBD2 (6 bases). The V end lost 3 bases, the J end lost 5 bases, and 15 bases lay between the germline ends. The germline V gene has CDR1 SGHTA and CDR2 FQGNSA. This CDR3 contains 15 residues. CDR3 DNA: TGTGCCAGCAGCTTTCCCAAGTCGGAGGGAGATACGCAGTATTTT. Protein: CASSFPKSEGDTQYF.

The CDR3 DNA follows: TGTGCCAGTGGACAGAGAGACTACGAGCAGTACTTC. Translating gives CASGQRDYEQYF. The J gene is TRBJ2-7, the V gene TRBV19; possible D gene TRBD1, 6 bases. Germline lookup yields CDR1 LNHDA and CDR2 SQIVND (reference sequence). V lost 8 bases and J lost 3, with 11 bases in between. This CDR3 region has 12 residues.